Detailed here is one TCR beta chain. Between the trimmed V and J ends, which lost 1 base and 5 bases, there was a span of 13 bases. Per germline, CDR1 SGHRS and CDR2 YFSETQ. This CDR3 contains 15 residues. The data were taken from a study of beta chain features in type 1 diabetes. Each of the CD4+ naive, central memory, regulatory and stem cell-like memory populations was sorted via CD45RO/CCR7/CD25/CD127/CD95/CD27. The authors obtained over 98% purity in all sorted populations. Expressed TCRB transcripts got sequenced, as all isolated RNA was reverse transcribed. Measured with immunoSEQ multiplex PCR; TCRdb has only the in-frame clones, and not every one. The sample consists of about 230,000 clones, around 9.6% of them appearing once.

The chain has TRBV5-1 and TRBJ1-5, with D perhaps matching TRBD1 (5 bases). The sequence came from a woman younger than 30 in good health. The sequenced sample consisted of naive CD4+ T cells from blood. The CDR3 sequence is CASSLSFGGDQPQHF. The CDR3 coding sequence is TGCGCCAGCAGCTTGAGTTTCGGGGGTGATCAGCCCCAGCATTTT. Looking up the rest from reference TRBV5-1 and TRBJ1-5 gives the full variable domain: KAGVTQTPRYLIKTRGQQVTLSCSPISGHRSVSWYQQTPGQGLQFLFEYFSETQRNKGNFPGRFSGRQFSNSRSEMNVSTLELGDSALYLCASSLSFGGDQPQHFGDGTRLSIL.